This TCR delta chain derives from a study of γδ T cells in repeated Plasmodium falciparum infection. Across the whole study: Malian samples came from no-transmission periods or across acute febrile malaria episodes.

Study-wide results and caveats: Over time and infection, Vgamma9/Vdelta2+ repertoires remained highly stable and polyclonal. Vdelta2-negative gammadelta repertoires, largely Vdelta1+, seemingly showed infection-driven waves of new clonal selection.

Bulk repertoires came from Vgamma9/Vdelta2+ or Vdelta2-negative gammadelta T cells flow-sorted from PBMC. Per germline, CDR1 TSWWSYY and CDR2 QGS. This CDR3 has 22 residues. V lost 0 bases to trimming and J lost 2 bases; unmatched junction nucleotides: 21. TCRdb made new clone calls on the multiplex PCR reads using CATT. The repertoire holds 85,000 to 90,000 delta-chain clones, with 1.4% as singletons. This clone was observed a few times. Its antigen is unknown. The protein held in TCRdb is that of a much larger clone and does not match this DNA's translation at residue 15, likely because of a read error; the protein shown is translated from the DNA.

The clonotype originates from a pool of human donors (malaria-infected and uninfected, not separated). The chain links TRDV1 to TRDJ1; 10 bases map to TRDD3. The J gene is not listed in TCRdb, so it was assigned here from a DNA match to germline. Sequences were obtained from gamma-delta T cells from blood. For the CDR3, the DNA is TGTGCTCTTGGGGAACTTATAGCTCGAGCTCTAACTGGGGGATTCCAAACCGATAAACTCATCTTT. It specifies CALGELIARALTGGFQTDKLIF.